This T cell receptor (beta chain) derives from a study of blood T cell repertoires in COVID-19. The wider study: Sites across the United States, Italy and Spain contributed samples from acute and convalescent COVID-19. PBMCs, B-cell-depleted T cells, or T cells were the source of the cDNA or gDNA that made up the material.

The CDR3 has 15 residues. Germline lookup yields CDR1 SGHDT and CDR2 YYEEEE. Trimming removed 4 bases from V and 3 bases from J; junction bases left unmatched: 9. Original data processing: Researchers report that nucleated cell counts were estimated from reference gene primer amplification. The data were produced by immunoSEQ multiplex PCR, yet TCRdb's version contains in-frame clones alone and is incomplete. V and J calls and clone size are given by that table; D and trimming were obtained from the DNA. Of approximately 270,000 clones detected, roughly 85% appear once; the ten largest clones hold about 10%.

This sequence originates from a woman in her seventies with acute or convalescent COVID-19. The material sequenced was peripheral blood. The V and J genes are TRBV5-6 and TRBJ1-2; TRBD1 aligns across 7 bases. This chain's CDR3 is CASSVTQTGHYGYTF. Here the CDR3 DNA reads TGTGCCAGCAGCGTCACTCAGACAGGGCACTATGGCTACACCTTC.